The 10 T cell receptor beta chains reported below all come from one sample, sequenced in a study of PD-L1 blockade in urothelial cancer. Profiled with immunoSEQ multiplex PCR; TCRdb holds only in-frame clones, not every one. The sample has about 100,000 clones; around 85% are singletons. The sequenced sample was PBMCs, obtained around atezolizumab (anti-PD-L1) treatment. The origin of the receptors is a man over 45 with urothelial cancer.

The CDR3 sequence: CASSLTGVSGEQYF. CDR3 sequence (DNA): TGTGCCAGCAGCTTGACAGGGGTCTCGGGCGAGCAGTACTTC. This chain joins TRBV7-9 and TRBJ2-5; 8 positions match TRBD1. The assigned J gene may be wrong: the sequence end matches TRBJ2-7 better. The germline CDR1 and CDR2 sequences are SEHNR and FQNEAQ (reference sequence). The CDR3 extends over 14 amino acids.

CDR3 residues: CAWSVLLGGNGYTF. In nucleotides, the CDR3 is TGTGCCTGGAGTGTCCTTCTCGGGGGGAATGGCTACACCTTC. This chain uses TRBV30 with TRBJ1-2; the D gene is possibly TRBD1 (5 bases). This CDR3 is built from 14 residues. CDR1 and CDR2 from the germline V gene are GTSNPN and SVGIG (reference sequence). Trimming cost V 0 bases and J 6 bases, with 14 bases left between them.

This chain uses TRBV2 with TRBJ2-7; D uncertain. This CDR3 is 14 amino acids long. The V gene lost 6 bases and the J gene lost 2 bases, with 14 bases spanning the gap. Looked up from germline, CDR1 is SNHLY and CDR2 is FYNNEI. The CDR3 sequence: CASRKTEYTYEQYF. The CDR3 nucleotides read TGTGCCAGCAGGAAAACTGAATATACCTACGAGCAGTACTTC.

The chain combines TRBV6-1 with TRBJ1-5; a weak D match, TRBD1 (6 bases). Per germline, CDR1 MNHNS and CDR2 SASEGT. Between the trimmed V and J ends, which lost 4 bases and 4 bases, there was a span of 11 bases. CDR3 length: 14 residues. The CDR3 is CASSVQDSNQPQHF. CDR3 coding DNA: TGTGCCAGCAGTGTACAGGACAGTAATCAGCCCCAGCATTTT.

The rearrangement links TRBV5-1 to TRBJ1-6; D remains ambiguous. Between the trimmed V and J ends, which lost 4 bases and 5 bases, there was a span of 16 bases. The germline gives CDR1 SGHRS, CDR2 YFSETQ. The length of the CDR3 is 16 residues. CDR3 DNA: TGCGCCAGCAGCCCGACCTGGGCGGGGAATAATTCACCCCTCCACTTT. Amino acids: CASSPTWAGNNSPLHF.

CDR3 coding DNA: TGTGCCAGCAGCCCGAACAGGGTAATCGGGGAGCTGTTTTTT. Its translation: CASSPNRVIGELFF. V is TRBV11-2 and J is TRBJ2-2; TRBD1 is a possible D gene (6 bases). The length of the CDR3 is 14 residues. CDR1 and CDR2 from the germline V gene are SGHAT and FQNNGV. Trimming cost V 5 bases and J 7 bases, with 14 bases left between them.

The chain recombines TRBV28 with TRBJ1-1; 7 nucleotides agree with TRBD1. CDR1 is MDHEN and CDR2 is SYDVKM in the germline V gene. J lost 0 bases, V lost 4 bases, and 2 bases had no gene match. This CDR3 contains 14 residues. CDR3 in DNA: TGTGCCAGCAGTTCGGGACAGTTGAACACTGAAGCTTTCTTT. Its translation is CASSSGQLNTEAFF.

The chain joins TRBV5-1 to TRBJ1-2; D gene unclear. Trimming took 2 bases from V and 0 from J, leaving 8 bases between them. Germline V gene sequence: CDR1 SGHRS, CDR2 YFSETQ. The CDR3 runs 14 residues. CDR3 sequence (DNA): TGCGCCAGCAGCTTAAGGGAGGCTAACTATGGCTACACCTTC. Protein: CASSLREANYGYTF.

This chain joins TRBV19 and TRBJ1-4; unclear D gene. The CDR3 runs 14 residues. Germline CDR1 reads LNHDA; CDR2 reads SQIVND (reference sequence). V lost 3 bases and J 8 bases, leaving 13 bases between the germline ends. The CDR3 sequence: CASSMEGSGEKLFF. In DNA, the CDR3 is TGTGCCAGTAGTATGGAGGGATCTGGAGAAAAACTGTTTTTT.

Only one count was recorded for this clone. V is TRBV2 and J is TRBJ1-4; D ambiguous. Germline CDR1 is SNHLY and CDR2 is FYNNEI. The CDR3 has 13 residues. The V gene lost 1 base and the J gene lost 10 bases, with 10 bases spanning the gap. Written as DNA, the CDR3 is TGTGCCAGCAGTGAAGGGAGGTACGGAAAACTGTTTTTT. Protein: CASSEGRYGKLFF.